This T cell receptor (beta chain) was identified during a study of T-cell reconstitution after alpha-beta-depleted transplantation in children. V was trimmed by 0 bases and J by 5 bases, leaving 19 bases between them. Germline loops: CDR1 LGHNA, CDR2 YNFKEQ. The CDR3 contains 17 residues. Unique molecular identifiers were built into the TCRbeta library. TCRdb independently ran MiXCR on the PCR reads; one entry per CDR3 protein. This sample has almost 400,000 distinct CDR3 sequences, with roughly 22% found just once. This clonotype was picked up a small number of times. Specimen: PBMCs from the stem cell graft donor, collected from the stem cell graft. The TCR was taken from a human donor who donated a stem cell graft to a child with acute myeloid leukemia. V gene TRBV4-2 combines with J gene TRBJ1-1; D not certain. CDR3 protein: CASSQDGRSGGKTEAFF. Written as DNA, the CDR3 is TGTGCCAGCAGCCAAGATGGGCGGAGTGGAGGGAAAACTGAAGCTTTCTTT.